The 25 T cell receptor beta chains presented below share a single source sample, sequenced in a study of shared clonotypes between healthy human individuals. Generated by immunoSEQ multiplex PCR, the TCRdb table keeps only in-frame clones and is missing some. The data show around 320,000 clones, roughly 84% seen once. The sample was memory CD8+ T cells sorted from blood. Subset reported: CD45RO+ cells pooled with CCR7-negative TemRA cells. These receptors were collected from a man between 18 and 35 years old in good health.

This chain links TRBV14 with TRBJ2-1; D gene ambiguous. The CDR3 has 17 amino acids. CDR1 and CDR2 from the germline V gene are SGHDN and FVKESK. The germline V and J ends were trimmed by 0 bases and 0 bases, with 12 bases remaining between them. The CDR3 coding sequence is TGTGCCAGCAGCCAAGATTTATACCAGAGCTCCTACAATGAGCAGTTCTTC. This gives the protein CASSQDLYQSSYNEQFF.

The chain employs TRBV5-4 and TRBJ1-1; tentatively, D is TRBD1 (5 bases). V lost 0 bases and J lost 5, with 11 bases in between. Germline CDR1 SGHNT, CDR2 YYREEE (reference sequence). This CDR3 spans 14 amino acids. The CDR3: CASSLVGTGTEAFF. CDR3 bases: TGTGCCAGCAGCTTGGTGGGGACTGGGACTGAAGCTTTCTTT.

This clone was seen once. The CDR3 here is CASSLGQAAYEQYF. The CDR3 coding sequence is TGTGCCAGCAGCTTGGGACAGGCAGCCTACGAGCAGTACTTC. The gene calls are TRBV5-4 and TRBJ2-7; a possible D gene is TRBD1 (6 bases). V lost 0 bases, J lost 2 bases, and 9 bases lay in between. CDR1 SGHNT and CDR2 YYREEE come from the germline V gene (reference sequence). The CDR3 loop spans 14 amino acids. Full variable domain (outside the CDR3, taken from reference TRBV5-4 and TRBJ2-7): ETGVTQSPTHLIKTRGQQVTLRCSSQSGHNTVSWYQQALGQGPQFIFQYYREEENGRGNFPPRFSGLQFPNYSSELNVNALELDDSALYLCASSLGQAAYEQYFGPGTRLTVT.

The J gene is TRBJ2-7, the V gene TRBV9; the match to TRBD2 covers 8 bases. The CDR3 has 13 amino acids. The germline gives CDR1 SGDLS, CDR2 YYNGEE. V was pared by 4 bases and J by 3 bases, with 3 bases of the junction left unmatched. The CDR3 sequence is CASSTSGGYEQYF. CDR3 nucleotides: TGTGCCAGCAGCACCAGCGGGGGCTACGAGCAGTACTTC.

The DNA for the CDR3 is TGTGCCAGCAGCCCACAGGGTACCCTAGCGGCAATAGGGAATGAGCAGTTCTTC. It translates to CASSPQGTLAAIGNEQFF. This rearrangement joins TRBV11-2 to TRBJ2-1; tentatively, D is TRBD2 (7 bases). Germline V gives CDR1 SGHAT, CDR2 FQNNGV. The CDR3 has 18 amino acids. V dropped 5 bases and J dropped 7 bases, with 27 bases sitting between them.

This clone is a singleton in its sample. This CDR3 is also generated by other DNA sequences in the sample. This chain connects TRBV10-2 to TRBJ2-7; D is undetermined. V was trimmed by 2 bases and J by 4 bases, leaving 6 bases between them. Germline CDR1 WSHSY, CDR2 SAAADI. This CDR3 has 12 residues. In DNA, the CDR3 is TGCGCCAGCAGTGAGACCGCGTACGAGCAGTACTTC. This codes for CASSETAYEQYF.

The chain carries TRBV4-3 and TRBJ2-7; 7 bases are shared with TRBD2. This CDR3 region has 16 residues. The trim removed 4 bases at V and 0 bases at J, leaving 9 bases unmatched. Per the germline V gene, CDR1 is LGHNA and CDR2 is YSLEER. The CDR3: CASSRSRWTSSYEQYF. CDR3 nucleotide sequence: TGCGCCAGCAGCCGCTCAAGATGGACTAGCTCCTACGAGCAGTACTTC.

This clone was seen more than once but under ten times. The chain is built from TRBV30 and TRBJ2-7; no definite D call. The CDR3 totals 12 residues. With 5 bases removed from V and 4 bases from J, the gap between germline ends came to 12 bases. Germline V CDR1 and CDR2: GTSNPN, SVGIG (reference sequence). CDR3 bases: TGTGCCTGGGCCGGGCTCCCGTACGAGCAGTACTTC. Its translation: CAWAGLPYEQYF.

CDR3 loop: CASSLTEIYEQYF. CDR3 bases: TGCGCCAGCAGCCTTACAGAGATCTACGAGCAGTACTTC. The chain is built from TRBV4-1 and TRBJ2-7; D gene unclear. The CDR3 is made up of 13 amino acids. The V gene's germline CDR1 is MGHRA and CDR2 YSYEKL. The germline V and J ends were trimmed by 4 bases and 3 bases, with 10 bases remaining between them.

The chain has TRBV9 and TRBJ2-1; TRBD2 agrees at 11 bases. CDR1 SGDLS and CDR2 YYNGEE come from the germline V gene. The CDR3 runs 18 residues. Unmatched junction bases numbered 9, after V lost 4 bases and J lost 0 bases. The CDR3 protein is CASSLGTSGLSSYNEQFF. The CDR3 DNA reads as TGTGCCAGCAGCCTCGGGACTAGCGGTTTGAGCTCCTACAATGAGCAGTTCTTC.

Of note for this clone: A much larger clone differs by one base, so this may be a read error. The genes are TRBV27 and TRBJ2-7; a possible D gene is TRBD2 (5 bases). With 5 bases removed from V and 2 bases from J, the gap between germline ends came to 7 bases. There are 12 residues in the CDR3. The germline V gene has CDR1 MNHEY and CDR2 SMNVEV (reference sequence). The CDR3 region has the DNA TGTGCCAGCAGTCCGGGGACCTACGAGCAGTACTTC. Its protein product is CASSPGTYEQYF.

This clone came up once. The chain has TRBV10-3 and TRBJ2-3, with a weak D call TRBD1 (5 bases). V was cut by 0 bases and J by 2 bases, with 12 bases left in between. Germline V CDR1 and CDR2: ENHRY, SYGVKD. This CDR3 comprises 16 residues. The CDR3 reads CAISESGRATTDTQYF. For the CDR3, the DNA is TGTGCCATCAGTGAGTCCGGCAGGGCAACCACAGATACGCAGTATTTT.

The V and J genes are TRBV27 and TRBJ1-2; maybe TRBD1 (6 bases). CDR1 and CDR2 (germline): MNHEY, SMNVEV (reference sequence). This CDR3 comprises 14 residues. The V end lost 6 bases, the J end lost 5 bases, and 16 bases lay between the germline ends. The CDR3 protein is CASSPTGSTYGYTF. The CDR3 DNA is TGTGCCAGCAGCCCTACAGGGAGCACTTATGGCTACACCTTC.

The rearrangement uses TRBV9 and TRBJ2-7; unclear D gene. CDR1 and CDR2 from the germline V gene are SGDLS and YYNGEE. The CDR3 covers 14 residues. The V end was cut by 0 bases, the J end by 2 bases, with 9 bases between. In nucleotides, the CDR3 is TGTGCCAGCAGCGTAGATGCGCTCACCTACGAGCAGTACTTC. The encoded protein is CASSVDALTYEQYF.

The rearrangement uses TRBV6-5 and TRBJ2-5; perhaps TRBD2 as D (6 bases). The germline CDR1 and CDR2 sequences are MNHEY and SVGAGI. Between the trimmed V and J ends, which lost 2 bases and 5 bases, there was a span of 15 bases. The CDR3 consists of 15 residues. CDR3 protein: CASSYVGEARETQYF. The CDR3 bases are TGTGCCAGCAGTTACGTTGGGGAGGCGCGGGAGACCCAGTACTTC.

The CDR3 region is CASSQDFNSGGELFF. CDR3 coding DNA: TGCGCCAGCAGCCAAGATTTCAATTCTGGGGGGGAGCTGTTTTTT. The rearrangement joins TRBV4-3 to TRBJ2-2, with D uncertain. The CDR3 loop spans 15 amino acids. Germline V gene sequence: CDR1 LGHNA, CDR2 YSLEER. V lost 0 bases and J lost 8, with 13 bases in between.

This chain uses TRBV11-2 with TRBJ2-7; D not certain. Between the trimmed V and J ends, which lost 3 bases and 7 bases, there was a span of 13 bases. CDR3 size: 13 residues. CDR1 is SGHAT, CDR2 FQNNGV, per germline. In DNA form, the CDR3 reads TGTGCCAGCAGCTTTTATACAGCCCCGGAGCAGTACTTC. Translation gives CASSFYTAPEQYF.

This clone was seen more than once but under ten times. Other DNA sequences in the same sample also yield this CDR3. This chain uses TRBV4-1 with TRBJ2-7; D uncertain. Germline V gene sequence: CDR1 MGHRA, CDR2 YSYEKL. The CDR3 has 13 residues. The germline V and J ends were trimmed by 0 bases and 4 bases, with 7 bases remaining between them. The CDR3 protein is CASSQERAYEQYF. The CDR3 nucleotides read TGCGCCAGCAGCCAAGAAAGGGCTTACGAGCAGTACTTC.

This clone appeared many times. V is TRBV11-2 and J is TRBJ2-5; D is perhaps TRBD1 (5 bases). Germline CDR1 is SGHAT and CDR2 is FQNNGV. V lost 5 bases and J lost 4, with 17 bases in between. The CDR3 covers 15 residues. CDR3 in amino acids: CASSPPWGFSETQYF. As DNA, the CDR3 is TGTGCCAGCAGCCCCCCTTGGGGCTTCTCAGAGACCCAGTACTTC.

This clone was seen once. This chain connects TRBV6-6 to TRBJ1-5, with D uncertain. The V gene's germline CDR1 is MNHNY and CDR2 SVGAGI (reference sequence). The V end was cut by 2 bases, the J end by 6 bases, with 14 bases between. This CDR3 contains 15 residues. The CDR3 region is CASSYGRGFRQPQHF. In DNA form, the CDR3 reads TGTGCCAGCAGTTACGGGAGAGGGTTTCGTCAGCCCCAGCATTTT.

This chain connects TRBV4-1 to TRBJ1-3, with unresolved D. This CDR3 is built from 15 residues. The V end was cut by 6 bases, the J end by 0 bases, with 12 bases between. CDR1 is MGHRA, CDR2 YSYEKL, per germline. CDR3 nucleotides: TGCGCCAGCAGGCAATCAGATGCCTCTGGAAACACCATATATTTT. It specifies CASRQSDASGNTIYF.

The genes are TRBV27 and TRBJ2-7; D unclear. Germline-derived CDR1 and CDR2 are MNHEY and SMNVEV (reference sequence). The ends were cut back, 3 bases at V and 5 bases at J, with 8 bases in the middle. CDR3 length: 12 residues. CDR3 coding DNA: TGTGCCAGCAGTTTCCTCGGAGACGAGCAGTACTTC. Translated: CASSFLGDEQYF.

The chain couples TRBV6-5 to TRBJ2-7; D gene ambiguous. The germline CDR1 and CDR2 sequences are MNHEY and SVGAGI. The CDR3 runs 13 residues. Trimming cost V 2 bases and J 3 bases, with 8 bases left between them. CDR3 loop: CASSYEQLYEQYF. The CDR3 DNA sequence: TGTGCCAGCAGTTACGAACAGCTCTACGAGCAGTACTTC.

Concerning this clone: A read error may account for a junction end that differs from germline. This sequence joins TRBV9 and TRBJ2-3, with D perhaps matching TRBD1 (7 bases). CDR3 size: 14 residues. Looked up from germline, CDR1 is SGDLS and CDR2 is YYNGEE. CDR3 residues: CTSSPGGGPDTQYF. DNA of the CDR3: TGTACCAGCAGCCCCGGAGGGGGCCCAGATACGCAGTATTTT.

This clone showed up just once. The chain links TRBV11-2 to TRBJ2-7; D remains unclear. The V and J ends lost 0 bases and 5 bases respectively, with 14 bases between them. The CDR3 spans 15 residues. CDR1 and CDR2 from the germline V gene are SGHAT and FQNNGV. CDR3 DNA: TGTGCCAGCAGCTTAGAGGTTTTTGTGGCCCACGAGCAGTACTTC. Amino acid sequence: CASSLEVFVAHEQYF.